Listed here are 18 T cell receptor beta chains from one sample, sequenced in a study of blood T cells in healthy people across ages. The second PCR ran roughly 6 to 11 cycles with a sample-barcoded 5' primer and J-beta primers. TCRdb re-called the 5' RACE reads through MiXCR, storing one row per CDR3 protein. The table lists approximately 2,000,000 distinct CDR3 sequences, approximately 39% of them singletons. Sequencing was done on a sample of blood. These receptor sequences come from a human donor in good health.

This clonotype was observed a few times. The V call is TRBV4-3, the J call TRBJ2-3; 12 bases agree with TRBD2. Germline CDR1 reads LGHNA; CDR2 reads YSLEER. CDR3 size: 14 residues. V trimming: 7 bases; J trimming: 4 bases; junction bases outside the gene matches: 3. This chain's CDR3 is CASTRTSGADTQYF. CDR3 nucleotides: TGCGCCAGCACCAGGACTAGCGGGGCAGATACGCAGTATTTT.

This clonotype was seen more than once but under ten times. The genes are TRBV11-2 and TRBJ1-1, with D uncertain. Germline V gene lookup returns CDR1 SGHAT and CDR2 FQNNGV. The V and J ends lost 5 bases and 6 bases respectively, with 13 bases between them. CDR3 length: 13 amino acids. This CDR3 is CASSHERSAEAFF. The CDR3 nucleotides read TGTGCCAGCAGCCACGAGCGGAGCGCTGAAGCTTTCTTT.

The chain has TRBV4-2 and TRBJ2-3; D unclear. The V gene's germline CDR1 is LGHNA and CDR2 YNFKEQ. The CDR3 loop spans 15 amino acids. Trimming removed 0 bases at V and 2 bases at J, with 9 bases between. CDR3 amino acids: CASSQEGRTTDTQYF. CDR3 in DNA: TGTGCCAGCAGCCAAGAAGGTAGAACCACAGATACGCAGTATTTT.

Many counts were recorded for this clonotype. The chain combines TRBV29-1 with TRBJ2-4; D may be TRBD1 (5 bases). V lost 7 bases and J lost 6, with 16 bases in between. Germline V lookup: CDR1 SQVTM, CDR2 ANQGSEA. This CDR3 spans 13 amino acids. The CDR3 spells CSAYSLRVNIQYF. DNA for the CDR3: TGCAGCGCCTACTCCCTCAGGGTAAACATTCAGTACTTC.

Notes on this clonotype: Relative to the germline gene, one junction end is altered; a read error may explain this. V gene TRBV29-1 combines with J gene TRBJ2-5, with 10 bases aligning to TRBD1. Per germline, CDR1 SQVTM and CDR2 ANQGSEA. The CDR3 extends over 14 amino acids. CDR3 amino acids: CSAEPTGGRETQYF. CDR3 nucleotides: TGCAGCGCTGAACCGACAGGGGGCAGGGAGACCCAGTACTTC.

Here the CDR3 DNA reads TGCGCCAGCAGCTTACCGGGACAGGGCGTGAGGCAGTTCTTC. Encoded protein: CASSLPGQGVRQFF. The chain employs TRBV5-1 and TRBJ2-1; 9 positions match TRBD1. J gave up 12 bases and V 2 bases, and 9 bases lay outside the gene matches. The V gene's germline CDR1 is SGHRS and CDR2 YFSETQ. The CDR3 runs to 14 residues.

The gene calls are TRBV20-1 and TRBJ1-5; perhaps TRBD1 as D (6 bases). This CDR3 region has 13 residues. V was shortened by 5 bases and J by 4 bases, with 12 bases between the two germline ends. CDR1 and CDR2 from the germline V gene are DFQATT and SNEGSKA (reference sequence). The CDR3 coding sequence is TGCAGTGCTCTGGACAGTCCTAATCAGCCCCAGCATTTT. This codes for CSALDSPNQPQHF.

This clonotype was counted a few times. V is TRBV27 and J is TRBJ2-1, with 7 bases aligning to TRBD1. Germline V gene data show CDR1 as MNHEY and CDR2 as SMNVEV (reference sequence). The CDR3 loop spans 15 amino acids. V gave up 3 bases and J gave up 4 bases; unmatched junction bases: 6. The CDR3 here is CASSFGDRRYNEQFF. In nucleotides, the CDR3 is TGTGCCAGCAGTTTCGGGGACAGAAGATACAATGAGCAGTTCTTC.

The chain carries TRBV4-3 and TRBJ1-1, with D perhaps matching TRBD1 (5 bases). Germline lookup yields CDR1 LGHNA and CDR2 YSLEER. V lost 0 bases to trimming and J lost 9 bases, with 11 bases between them. The CDR3 spans 13 residues. CDR3 region: CASSQDAPGKAFF. DNA of the CDR3: TGCGCCAGCAGCCAAGATGCCCCAGGGAAAGCTTTCTTT.

This rearrangement joins TRBV6-5 to TRBJ1-2, with D unresolved. The ends were cut back, 5 bases at V and 0 bases at J, with 13 bases in the middle. This CDR3 contains 15 residues. The germline V gene encodes CDR1 MNHEY and CDR2 SVGAGI. In nucleotides, the CDR3 is TGTGCCAGCAGTCCCGGCCATCCCACTAACTATGGCTACACCTTC. Translating gives CASSPGHPTNYGYTF.

About this clonotype: The junction departs from the called germline gene at one end, perhaps through a read error. V is TRBV6-1 and J is TRBJ2-7; D might be TRBD1 (6 bases). This CDR3 has 15 residues. Germline V lookup: CDR1 MNHNS, CDR2 SASEGT. CDR3 sequence (DNA): TGTGCCAGCAGAACCTTCAGGGGAAGTGGCTACGGGCAGTACTTC. Its protein is CASRTFRGSGYGQYF.

The rearrangement joins TRBV25-1 to TRBJ1-1; 11 positions agree with TRBD1. V shed 8 bases and J 3 bases; nucleotides not matched to a gene: 8. CDR3 size: 15 residues. Germline V gene data show CDR1 as MGHDK and CDR2 as SYGVNS. CDR3 sequence: CASRGRGQGDTEAFF. CDR3 in DNA: TGTGCCAGCCGGGGGAGGGGACAGGGGGACACTGAAGCTTTCTTT.

V usage is TRBV25-1 and J usage is TRBJ1-5; D uncertain. CDR1 and CDR2 (germline): MGHDK, SYGVNS. V was pared by 3 bases and J by 0 bases, with 12 bases between. The CDR3 totals 16 residues. CDR3 residues: CASSEWGPHSNQPQHF. The CDR3 DNA reads as TGTGCCAGCAGTGAGTGGGGTCCCCATAGCAATCAGCCCCAGCATTTT.

The chain couples TRBV12-5 to TRBJ1-2; D not resolved. The CDR3 is 15 amino acids. Trimming took 1 base from V and 2 from J, leaving 11 bases between them. From germline, CDR1 is LGHNT and CDR2 FRNRAP. CDR3 loop: CASGLEIKVNYGYTF. The CDR3 nucleotides are TGTGCTAGTGGTTTGGAAATTAAGGTGAACTATGGCTACACCTTC. Variable domain in full (rest from reference TRBV12-5 and TRBJ1-2): DARVTQTPRHKVTEMGQEVTMRCQPILGHNTVFWYRQTMMQGLELLAYFRNRAPLDDSGMPKDRFSAEMPDATLATLKIQPSEPRDSAVYFCASGLEIKVNYGYTFGSGTRLTVV.

The chain joins TRBV20-1 to TRBJ2-4; D perhaps matches TRBD2 (6 bases). The J call may be faulty, since TRBJ2-7 better matches the DNA end. The CDR3 spans 12 residues. Germline V gene lookup returns CDR1 DFQATT and CDR2 SNEGSKA (reference sequence). The CDR3 DNA reads as TGCAGTGCAGCTCGGGGGACCTACGAGCAGTACTTC. Translated, it gives CSAARGTYEQYF.

The chain employs TRBV7-6 and TRBJ2-5; D gene ambiguous. CDR3 length: 14 amino acids. V gave up 3 bases and J gave up 1 base, with 9 bases separating them. Germline V gives CDR1 SGHVS, CDR2 FNYEAQ. The CDR3 reads CASSFEDLQETQYF. The CDR3 nucleotides are TGTGCCAGCAGCTTTGAGGACCTCCAAGAGACCCAGTACTTC.

The V and J genes are TRBV7-9 and TRBJ2-7; weak D call: TRBD2 (6 bases). The CDR3 contains 14 residues. Per the germline V gene, CDR1 is SEHNR and CDR2 is FQNEAQ (reference sequence). Trimming shortened V by 5 bases and J by 6 bases, and 17 bases separated the two germline ends. CDR3 DNA: TGTGCCAGCAGCCCGGACCCCATGGGGGGCGAGCAGTACTTC. Translated: CASSPDPMGGEQYF.

The chain links TRBV27 to TRBJ1-1, with TRBD1 matching over 8 bases. This CDR3 region has 18 residues. V was clipped by 5 bases and J by 3 bases; unmatched bases: 17. Germline values: CDR1 MNHEY, CDR2 SMNVEV (reference sequence). DNA for the CDR3: TGTGCCAGCAGTCCCCCCGGACAGGGAGTTTTAAGGGACACTGAAGCTTTCTTT. Encoded protein: CASSPPGQGVLRDTEAFF.